What follows are 32 T cell receptor beta chains derived from one specimen sequenced in a study of blood T cells in healthy people across ages. Next came a second PCR, run for about 6 to 12 cycles, which used a sample-barcoded 5' primer along with a J-beta primer mix. In TCRdb, the 5' RACE reads were re-called with MiXCR into one record per CDR3 protein. The sample lists over 1,200,000 distinct CDR3 sequences, around 59% occurring once. The sample comprised blood. These receptor sequences come from a young man in good health.

V usage is TRBV5-6 and J usage is TRBJ1-2, with D uncertain. Germline CDR1 SGHDT, CDR2 YYEEEE. This CDR3 comprises 14 residues. V was clipped by 0 bases and J by 4 bases, with 10 bases between them. The CDR3 protein is CASSLEFSVYGYTF. The CDR3 DNA follows: TGTGCCAGCAGCTTGGAATTCAGCGTCTATGGCTACACCTTC.

The chain combines TRBV21-1 with TRBJ2-5; TRBD1 reflects the table's D call only, with no check against the DNA. TRBV21-1 is classified as a pseudogene. CDR3 length: 12 residues. Written as DNA, the CDR3 is TGTGCCAGCACCAGCGGGGGAGGGACCCAGTACTTC. The encoded protein is CASTSGGGTQYF.

A single count supports this clonotype. The rearrangement uses TRBV3-1 and TRBJ2-7, with 7 bases that match TRBD2. Trimming removed 0 bases from V and 3 bases from J; junction bases left unmatched: 8. Germline CDR1 LGHDT, CDR2 YNNKEL (reference sequence). The CDR3 totals 16 residues. The CDR3 spells CASSQEERGMGYEQYF. The DNA for the CDR3 is TGTGCCAGCAGCCAAGAGGAGCGGGGAATGGGCTACGAGCAGTACTTC.

The chain joins TRBV27 to TRBJ2-3; 15 positions agree with TRBD2. The germline CDR1 and CDR2 sequences are MNHEY and SMNVEV (reference sequence). With 1 base clipped from V and 4 bases from J, the junction kept 6 bases outside the gene matches. The CDR3 loop spans 18 amino acids. The CDR3 loop is CASSLWTSGRAVSDTQYF. As DNA, the CDR3 is TGTGCCAGCAGTTTATGGACTAGCGGGAGGGCAGTATCAGATACGCAGTATTTT.

As for this clonotype: At one end, the junction sequence differs from germline, possibly due to a read error. This chain links TRBV6-5 with TRBJ2-1; no clear D gene. The CDR3 extends over 14 amino acids. The germline V gene encodes CDR1 MNHEY and CDR2 SVGAGI. Here the CDR3 reads CANSWSSSYNEQFF. The CDR3 DNA reads TGTGCCAACAGTTGGTCGAGCTCCTACAATGAGCAGTTCTTC.

This sequence joins TRBV11-3 and TRBJ2-5; 13 bases match TRBD2. Germline loops: CDR1 SGHNT, CDR2 YENEEA. The CDR3 runs to 18 residues. J was trimmed by 7 bases and V by 5 bases; bases with no gene match: 16. The CDR3, as DNA: TGTGCCAGCAGCCAGGTGGCGGGACTAGCGGGGTTTTTAGGGACCCAGTACTTC. As protein: CASSQVAGLAGFLGTQYF.

This chain connects TRBV7-6 to TRBJ1-1, with 9 positions matching TRBD1. Per the germline V gene, CDR1 is SGHVS and CDR2 is FNYEAQ. The ends lost 5 bases at V and 7 bases at J; junction bases unmatched: 11. The CDR3 spans 15 residues. The CDR3 DNA reads as TGTGCCAGCAGCCTACCGGGACAGGGAGTCGGTGAAGCTTTCTTT. Residues: CASSLPGQGVGEAFF.

This clonotype was picked up one time. The chain carries TRBV7-9 and TRBJ2-3; the D gene is possibly TRBD1 (5 bases). Deletions cut 1 base from V and 4 bases from J, with 15 bases between. The CDR3 consists of 16 residues. Germline CDR1 is SEHNR and CDR2 is FQNEAQ (reference sequence). Here the CDR3 DNA reads TGTGCCAGCAGCTTAGAGGGCAGGGCGGTTGCAGATACGCAGTATTTT. Protein: CASSLEGRAVADTQYF. The entire variable domain, with the rest obtained from reference TRBV7-9 and TRBJ2-3, is as follows: DTGVSQNPRHKITKRGQNVTFRCDPISEHNRLYWYRQTLGQGPEFLTYFQNEAQLEKSRLLSDRFSAERPKGSFSTLEIQRTEQGDSAMYLCASSLEGRAVADTQYFGPGTRLTVL.

The chain combines TRBV7-8 with TRBJ2-1; D not certain. The CDR3 covers 18 residues. Germline CDR1 is SGHVS and CDR2 is FQNEAQ. Between the trimmed V and J ends, which lost 1 base and 5 bases, there was a span of 21 bases. The CDR3 protein is CASSLVWPDQRTHNEQFF. The CDR3, as DNA: TGTGCCAGCAGCTTAGTCTGGCCCGACCAGCGAACCCACAATGAGCAGTTCTTC.

Only a few counts were recorded for this clonotype. V usage is TRBV6-5 and J usage is TRBJ2-4; 8 bases are shared with TRBD1. The end of the DNA is better explained by TRBJ2-7, so the J call may be wrong. Germline V CDR1 and CDR2: MNHEY, SVGAGI. The CDR3 totals 15 residues. The CDR3, as DNA: TGTGCCAGCAGTTACTCGATCAGGGGGCTCTACGAGCAGTACTTC. Translated: CASSYSIRGLYEQYF.

This clonotype was recorded a few times. This chain uses TRBV6-5 with TRBJ2-1; a weak D match, TRBD2 (5 bases). The germline V gene has CDR1 MNHEY and CDR2 SVGAGI. The CDR3 runs 11 residues. Trimming shortened V by 7 bases and J by 8 bases, and 9 bases separated the two germline ends. The CDR3 DNA reads as TGTGCCAGCACCCGTAGCGATGAGCAGTTCTTC. It is translated as CASTRSDEQFF.

The chain employs TRBV7-6 and TRBJ2-1; no clear D gene. Germline values: CDR1 SGHVS, CDR2 FNYEAQ. The CDR3 loop spans 15 amino acids. V gave up 1 base and J gave up 4 bases, with 11 bases separating them. Written as DNA, the CDR3 is TGTGCCAGCAGCTTAGACGGCTCCCCGTACAATGAGCAGTTCTTC. Protein sequence: CASSLDGSPYNEQFF.

This clonotype was counted only a few times. This chain links TRBV28 with TRBJ2-7; 8 nucleotides align to TRBD1. The CDR3 extends over 17 amino acids. V lost 3 bases to trimming and J lost 0 bases; unmatched junction nucleotides: 10. Germline CDR1 reads MDHEN; CDR2 reads SYDVKM. This CDR3 is CASSFSWDRPSSYEQYF. The CDR3 region has the DNA TGTGCCAGCAGTTTTAGCTGGGACAGGCCTTCCTCCTACGAGCAGTACTTC.

This clonotype has just a few counts. The chain recombines TRBV12-3 or TRBV12-4 with TRBJ2-3; a weak D match, TRBD2 (6 bases). Deletions cut 5 bases from V and 3 bases from J, with 15 bases between. The CDR3 is 15 amino acids. The CDR3, as DNA: TGTGCCAGCAGTCCTCAGGGTAGCGGTACAGATACGCAGTATTTT. Protein: CASSPQGSGTDTQYF.

The chain recombines TRBV4-3 with TRBJ2-2; D not certain. Trimming shortened V by 3 bases and J by 1 base, and 6 bases separated the two germline ends. Germline lookup yields CDR1 LGHNA and CDR2 YSLEER. This CDR3 spans 14 amino acids. The CDR3, as DNA: TGCGCCAGCAGCCACACAGAGAACACCGGGGAGCTGTTTTTT. Translation: CASSHTENTGELFF.

This clonotype was observed a handful of times. J is TRBJ2-3 and V is TRBV20-1; no clear D gene. In germline, CDR1 is DFQATT, CDR2 SNEGSKA (reference sequence). The length of the CDR3 is 11 residues. V was trimmed by 3 bases and J by 2 bases, leaving 3 bases between them. In nucleotides, the CDR3 is TGCAGTGCTAGTTTCACAGATACGCAGTATTTT. Protein sequence: CSASFTDTQYF.

This chain uses TRBV14 with TRBJ2-4; D might be TRBD2 (5 bases). Germline loops: CDR1 SGHDN, CDR2 FVKESK. Trimming took off 4 bases at V and 13 bases at J, with 14 bases between the two ends. The CDR3 runs to 12 residues. The CDR3 DNA is TGTGCCAGCAGCCTTTTCGCCGGGGAGCAGTACTTC. It specifies CASSLFAGEQYF. The full variable domain, its missing parts supplied by reference TRBV14 and TRBJ2-4, is EAGVTQFPSHSVIEKGQTVTLRCDPISGHDNLYWYRRVMGKEIKFLLHFVKESKQDESGMPNNRFLAERTGGTYSTLKVQPAELEDSGVYFCASSLFAGEQYFGAGTRLSVL.

CDR3 residues: CASSERGNYGYTF. For the CDR3, the DNA is TGTGCCAGCAGTGAAAGAGGGAACTATGGCTACACCTTC. J is TRBJ1-2 and V is TRBV6-1; D gene ambiguous. V lost 2 bases, J lost 2 bases, and 6 bases lay in between. Germline V gives CDR1 MNHNS, CDR2 SASEGT. The CDR3 extends over 13 amino acids.

This clonotype was detected only a few times. The chain recombines TRBV5-5 with TRBJ2-3; D not certain. The CDR3 contains 17 residues. The ends were cut back, 4 bases at V and 4 bases at J, with 22 bases in the middle. The germline CDR1 and CDR2 sequences are SGHKS and YYEKEE (reference sequence). CDR3 amino acids: CASSTSYGARGSDTQYF. The CDR3 nucleotides read TGTGCCAGCAGCACCTCGTACGGCGCTAGAGGTTCAGATACGCAGTATTTT.

This chain connects TRBV12-3 or TRBV12-4 to TRBJ2-1; 9 positions match TRBD1. The J call may be in error: the DNA end matches TRBJ2-7 better. This CDR3 contains 16 residues. The CDR3 here is CASSLERTGVPHEQYF. CDR3 bases: TGTGCCAGCAGTTTAGAACGGACAGGGGTTCCCCACGAGCAGTACTTC.

V gene TRBV9 combines with J gene TRBJ2-5; 9 bases align to TRBD2. Unmatched junction bases numbered 8, after V lost 7 bases and J lost 4 bases. From germline, CDR1 is SGDLS and CDR2 YYNGEE. The CDR3 is 14 amino acids. The CDR3 reads CASASSGKLETQYF. The CDR3 DNA reads as TGTGCCAGCGCATCTAGCGGGAAGCTAGAGACCCAGTACTTC.

This clonotype occurred a few times. This sequence joins TRBV29-1 and TRBJ2-1; D not certain. Trimming removed 6 bases from V and 4 bases from J, with 10 bases in between. The CDR3 is made up of 12 amino acids. Germline V gene sequence: CDR1 SQVTM, CDR2 ANQGSEA. CDR3 region: CSVADGYNEQFF. In nucleotides, the CDR3 is TGCAGCGTGGCGGACGGTTACAATGAGCAGTTCTTC.

DNA of the CDR3: TGTGCCACCAGTGCAGGCGGATCCGGCTACGAGCAGTACTTC. Protein product: CATSAGGSGYEQYF. The chain couples TRBV24-1 to TRBJ2-7; D is undetermined. This CDR3 is 14 amino acids long. Trimming left V 5 bases short and J 3 bases short, with 13 bases between. Germline V gene lookup returns CDR1 KGHDR and CDR2 SFDVKD.

The V call is TRBV7-9, the J call TRBJ2-7; D ambiguous. CDR1 SEHNR and CDR2 FQNEAQ come from the germline V gene (reference sequence). The length of the CDR3 is 12 residues. Trimming left V 5 bases short and J 2 bases short, with 7 bases between. The CDR3 sequence is CASSRITYEQYF. CDR3 DNA: TGTGCCAGCAGCCGGATTACCTACGAGCAGTACTTC.

This chain connects TRBV6-6 to TRBJ2-7; no clear D. V lost 0 bases, J lost 5 bases, and 11 bases lay in between. Per germline, CDR1 MNHNY and CDR2 SVGAGI (reference sequence). The CDR3 sequence is 14 residues long. The CDR3 spells CASSYSMVGDEQYF. Written as DNA, the CDR3 is TGTGCCAGCAGTTACTCGATGGTCGGAGACGAGCAGTACTTC.

The J gene is TRBJ2-7, the V gene TRBV4-1; 7 bases are shared with TRBD1. Germline V lookup: CDR1 MGHRA, CDR2 YSYEKL. CDR3 length: 15 residues. With V trimmed by 2 bases and J by 3 bases, 7 bases remained unmatched. The CDR3 loop reads CASSQIGQVLYEQYF. CDR3 bases: TGCGCCAGCAGCCAAATCGGACAGGTCCTCTACGAGCAGTACTTC.

As for this clonotype: This may arise from a read error, as a much more abundant clone is one base away. J is TRBJ2-7 and V is TRBV5-5; D may match TRBD1 or TRBD2 (5 bases each). This CDR3 spans 16 amino acids. The ends were cut back, 4 bases at V and 1 base at J, with 18 bases in the middle. The V gene's germline CDR1 is SGHKS and CDR2 YYEKEE (reference sequence). The CDR3 coding sequence is TGTGCCAGCAGCCGCACCGGGGCCGACCCTTCCTACGAGCAGTACTTC. Its protein is CASSRTGADPSYEQYF.

The chain uses TRBV7-9 and TRBJ1-1; D might be TRBD1 (5 bases). Between the trimmed V and J ends, which lost 7 bases and 0 bases, there was a span of 15 bases. Germline lookup yields CDR1 SEHNR and CDR2 FQNEAQ (reference sequence). The CDR3 has 15 residues. The CDR3 sequence: CASTLGGFMNTEAFF. Written as DNA, the CDR3 is TGTGCCAGCACCCTTGGGGGATTTATGAACACTGAAGCTTTCTTT.

This clonotype was observed a handful of times. The J gene is TRBJ2-3, the V gene TRBV4-1; no clear D gene. Germline CDR1 and CDR2: MGHRA and YSYEKL. CDR3 length equals 15 residues. Trimming stripped 5 bases from V and 0 bases from J, with 12 bases between. CDR3: CASSTRAGSTDTQYF. CDR3 DNA sequence: TGCGCCAGCAGCACCCGAGCCGGTAGCACAGATACGCAGTATTTT.

The chain employs TRBV25-1 and TRBJ1-5, with TRBD1 as a possible D gene (5 bases). V lost 7 bases, J lost 3 bases, and 10 bases lay in between. Germline V gene lookup returns CDR1 MGHDK and CDR2 SYGVNS. CDR3 length: 13 amino acids. In DNA, the CDR3 is TGTGCCAGCACTGGGGCGGACAATCAGCCCCAGCATTTT. Translated: CASTGADNQPQHF.

This clonotype has just a few counts. The genes are TRBV13 and TRBJ2-3; 9 bases align to TRBD1. Germline values: CDR1 PRHDT, CDR2 FYEKMQ (reference sequence). V lost 3 bases and J lost 5; bases outside the gene matches: 6. The CDR3 length is 15 residues. The CDR3 region has the DNA TGTGCCAGCAGCTTGGGGGACAGGGACGGAGATACGCAGTATTTT. It encodes CASSLGDRDGDTQYF.

The chain carries TRBV6-2 or TRBV6-3 and TRBJ2-7; tentative D call: TRBD1 (5 bases). The CDR3 is 13 residues long. Trimming pared 7 bases from V and 5 bases from J, leaving 15 bases between. CDR1 MNHEY and CDR2 SVGEGT come from the germline V gene. The CDR3 region is CASTLDGAHEQYF. As DNA, the CDR3 is TGTGCCAGCACCCTCGATGGGGCACACGAGCAGTACTTC.